A few counts support the clone carrying this TCR beta chain. Its cognate antigen is unknown. The data were obtained in a study of naive and memory T cell subsets. Study-wide findings and caveats: The RNA method is potentially sensitive to activation and differentiation changes.

TCR cDNA received a 3' ligated oligonucleotide that carried a UMI. Whole blood, 2.5 ml, came from adult healthy volunteers. Unsorted total RNA, roughly 1 to 1,100 ng, was DNase treated before reverse transcription. Four PCR rounds used nested alpha and beta constant region primers plus the SP2 primer. Reverse transcription of blood and skin TCR RNA was primed at alpha and beta constant regions. TCRdb redid the calling of the 5' RACE reads with MiXCR, one entry per CDR3 protein. The sample lists 55,000 to 65,000 distinct CDR3 sequences, 6.5% to 9% occurring once. The receptor comes from a female donor in good health.

The CDR3 is CASKPGLAGGQETQYF. The CDR3 DNA sequence: TGTGCCAGTAAGCCGGGACTAGCGGGAGGCCAAGAGACCCAGTACTTC. The chain carries TRBV19 and TRBJ2-5, with 15 bases identical to TRBD2. The germline CDR1 and CDR2 sequences are LNHDA and SQIVND (reference sequence). This CDR3 contains 16 residues. The V segment lost 7 bases and the J segment 1 base; nucleotides outside the gene matches: 4.